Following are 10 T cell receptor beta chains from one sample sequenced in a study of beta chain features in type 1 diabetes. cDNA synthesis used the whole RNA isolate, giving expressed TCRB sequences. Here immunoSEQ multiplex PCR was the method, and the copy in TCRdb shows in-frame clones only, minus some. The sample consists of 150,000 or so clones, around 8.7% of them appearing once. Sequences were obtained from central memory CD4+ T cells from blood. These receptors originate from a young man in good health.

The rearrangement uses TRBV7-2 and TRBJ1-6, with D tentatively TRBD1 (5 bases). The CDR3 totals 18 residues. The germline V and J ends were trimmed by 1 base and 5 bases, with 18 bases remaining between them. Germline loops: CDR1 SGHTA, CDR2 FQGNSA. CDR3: CASSLVGTGRANNSPLHF. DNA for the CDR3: TGTGCCAGCAGCTTAGTCGGTACGGGCAGGGCCAATAATTCACCCCTCCACTTT.

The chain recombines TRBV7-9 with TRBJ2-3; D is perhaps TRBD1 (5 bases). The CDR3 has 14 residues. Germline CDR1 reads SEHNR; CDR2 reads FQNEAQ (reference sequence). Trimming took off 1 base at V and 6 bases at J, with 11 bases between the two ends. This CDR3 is CASSLDQGLDTQYF. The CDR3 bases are TGTGCCAGCAGCTTAGATCAGGGTTTGGATACGCAGTATTTT.

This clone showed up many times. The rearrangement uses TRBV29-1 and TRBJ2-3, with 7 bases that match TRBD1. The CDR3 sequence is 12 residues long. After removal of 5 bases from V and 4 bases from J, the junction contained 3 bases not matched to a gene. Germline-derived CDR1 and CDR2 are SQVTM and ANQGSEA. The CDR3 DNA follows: TGCAGCGTTCTAAGGGGGCCAGATACGCAGTATTTT. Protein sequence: CSVLRGPDTQYF.

DNA for the CDR3: TGTGCCGGGGGGAGCGCGTACAATGAGCAGTTCTTC. Translation gives CAGGSAYNEQFF. The V call is TRBV28, the J call TRBJ2-1, with a tentative D call TRBD2 (6 bases). Germline-derived CDR1 and CDR2 are MDHEN and SYDVKM. V gave up 11 bases and J gave up 4 bases, with 12 bases separating them. CDR3 length equals 12 residues.

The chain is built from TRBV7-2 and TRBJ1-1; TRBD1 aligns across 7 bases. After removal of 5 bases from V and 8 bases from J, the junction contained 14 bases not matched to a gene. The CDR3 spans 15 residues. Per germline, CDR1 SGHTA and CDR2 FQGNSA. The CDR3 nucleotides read TGTGCCAGCAGCAACGACCGGGACAGTAAGAGGGAAGCTTTCTTT. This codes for CASSNDRDSKREAFF.

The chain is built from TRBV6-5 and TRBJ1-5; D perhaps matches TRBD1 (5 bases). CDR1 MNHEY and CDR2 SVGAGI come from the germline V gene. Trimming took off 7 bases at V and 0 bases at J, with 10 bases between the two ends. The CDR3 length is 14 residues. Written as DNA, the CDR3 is TGTGCCAGCAAAGGACAAGCTAGCAATCAGCCCCAGCATTTT. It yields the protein CASKGQASNQPQHF.

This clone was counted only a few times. CDR3 sequence: CASSGGVGQGINQPQHF. The CDR3 DNA is TGTGCCAGCAGTGGGGGGGTAGGACAGGGAATAAATCAGCCCCAGCATTTT. The chain links TRBV2 to TRBJ1-5; 8 positions match TRBD1. Unmatched junction bases numbered 12, after V lost 4 bases and J lost 4 bases. Germline loops: CDR1 SNHLY, CDR2 FYNNEI. This CDR3 has 17 amino acids.

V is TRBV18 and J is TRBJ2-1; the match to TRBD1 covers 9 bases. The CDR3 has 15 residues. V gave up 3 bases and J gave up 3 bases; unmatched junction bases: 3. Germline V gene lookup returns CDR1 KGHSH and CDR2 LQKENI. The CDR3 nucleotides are TGTGCCAGCTCACCGACGGACAGGGGCTACAATGAGCAGTTCTTC. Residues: CASSPTDRGYNEQFF.

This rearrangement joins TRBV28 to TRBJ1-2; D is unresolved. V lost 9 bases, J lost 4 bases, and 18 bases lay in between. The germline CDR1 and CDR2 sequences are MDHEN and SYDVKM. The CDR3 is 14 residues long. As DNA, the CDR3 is TGTGCCAGTACAACGAGAGGGCTCCCCTATGGCTACACCTTC. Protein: CASTTRGLPYGYTF.

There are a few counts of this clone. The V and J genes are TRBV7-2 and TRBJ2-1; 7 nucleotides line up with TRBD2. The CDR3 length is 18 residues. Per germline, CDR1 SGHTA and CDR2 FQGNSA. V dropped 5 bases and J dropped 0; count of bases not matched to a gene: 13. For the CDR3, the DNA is TGTGCCAGCAGCCTCCAACCGACTAGCTTGGGCTCCTACAATGAGCAGTTCTTC. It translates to CASSLQPTSLGSYNEQFF.